This T cell receptor beta chain was profiled in a study of cytomegalovirus exposure and HLA in healthy donors. With 60 Vbeta and 13 Jbeta primers, the PCR was carried out. Profiling relied on immunoSEQ multiplex PCR, and the TCRdb table lists in-frame clones only, not all of them. The profile covers over 130,000 clones, with 70% appearing a single time and approximately 1.8% taken by the ten largest. This clone was observed a handful of times. What it binds is unknown. Germline assignment: CDR1 MNHNS and CDR2 SASEGT. The CDR3 covers 15 residues. The V segment lost 4 bases and the J segment 8 bases; nucleotides outside the gene matches: 10. The study's findings and limits: In vitro work confirmed that three CMV-associated chains recognize CMV antigens. Earlier findings revealed that most TCR beta V segments proved productive either about 90% or about 30% of the time. Roughly even sequencing depth across donors was the assumption behind the presence/absence analyses. The authors enumerated around 150 TCR beta chains as linked to cytomegalovirus.

This rearrangement joins TRBV6-1 to TRBJ1-2; 10 bases are a match to TRBD1. The sequenced sample was PBMCs. The sequence was collected from a woman in her twenties or thirties in good health and CMV-seronegative. The CDR3 here is CASSVDRGSSRGYTF. CDR3 DNA: TGTGCCAGCAGTGTGGACAGGGGGAGTTCTCGGGGCTACACCTTC.